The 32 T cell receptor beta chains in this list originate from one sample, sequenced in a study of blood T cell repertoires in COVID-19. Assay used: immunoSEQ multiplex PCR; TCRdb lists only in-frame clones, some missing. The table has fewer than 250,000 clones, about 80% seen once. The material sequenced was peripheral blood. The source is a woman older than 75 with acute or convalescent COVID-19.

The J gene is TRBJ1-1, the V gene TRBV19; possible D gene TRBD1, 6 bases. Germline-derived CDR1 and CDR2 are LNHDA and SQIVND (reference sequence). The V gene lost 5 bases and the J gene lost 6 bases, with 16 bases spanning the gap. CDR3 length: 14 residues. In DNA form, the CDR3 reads TGTGCCAGTAGTGGGGGTGGGGGCGTCGCTGAAGCTTTCTTT. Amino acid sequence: CASSGGGGVAEAFF. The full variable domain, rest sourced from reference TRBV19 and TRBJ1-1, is DGGITQSPKYLFRKEGQNVTLSCEQNLNHDAMYWYRQDPGQGLRLIYYSQIVNDFQKGDIAEGYSVSREKKESFPLTVTSAQKNPTAFYLCASSGGGGVAEAFFGQGTRLTVV.

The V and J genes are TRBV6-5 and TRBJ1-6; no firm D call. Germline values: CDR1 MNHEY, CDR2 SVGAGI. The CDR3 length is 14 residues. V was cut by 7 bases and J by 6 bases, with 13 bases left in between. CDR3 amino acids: CASNLYGSNSPLHF. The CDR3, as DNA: TGTGCCAGCAATTTGTATGGGAGTAATTCACCCCTCCACTTT.

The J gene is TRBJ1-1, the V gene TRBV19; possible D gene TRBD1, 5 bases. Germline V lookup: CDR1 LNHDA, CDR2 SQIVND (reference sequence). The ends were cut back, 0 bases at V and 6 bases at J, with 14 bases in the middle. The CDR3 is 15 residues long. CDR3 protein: CASSIDPGGGSEAFF. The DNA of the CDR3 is TGTGCCAGTAGTATAGATCCGGGGGGTGGTTCTGAAGCTTTCTTT.

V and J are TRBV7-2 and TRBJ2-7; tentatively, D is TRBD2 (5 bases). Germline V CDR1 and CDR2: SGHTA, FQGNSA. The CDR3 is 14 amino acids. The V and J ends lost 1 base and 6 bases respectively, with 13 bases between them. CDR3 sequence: CASSLVSLAGEQYF. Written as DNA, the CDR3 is TGTGCCAGCAGCTTAGTGTCTCTAGCCGGCGAGCAGTACTTC.

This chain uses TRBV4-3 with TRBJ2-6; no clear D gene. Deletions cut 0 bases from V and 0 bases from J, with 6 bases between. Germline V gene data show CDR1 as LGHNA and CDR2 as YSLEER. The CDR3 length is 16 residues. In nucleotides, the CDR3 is TGCGCCAGCAGCCAAGATAGCAGCTCTGGGGCCAACGTCCTGACTTTC. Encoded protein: CASSQDSSSGANVLTF.

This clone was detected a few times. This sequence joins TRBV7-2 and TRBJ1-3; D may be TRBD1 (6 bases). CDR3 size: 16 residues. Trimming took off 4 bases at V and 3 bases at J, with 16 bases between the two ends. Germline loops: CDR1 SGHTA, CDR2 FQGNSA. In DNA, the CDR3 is TGTGCCAGCAGCTCACAGGGAGGGTTGAATGGAAACACCATATATTTT. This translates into CASSSQGGLNGNTIYF.

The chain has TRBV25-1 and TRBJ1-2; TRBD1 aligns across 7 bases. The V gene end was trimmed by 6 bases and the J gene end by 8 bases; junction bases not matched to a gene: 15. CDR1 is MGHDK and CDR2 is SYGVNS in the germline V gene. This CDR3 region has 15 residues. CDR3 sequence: CASSEHTGVGGGYTF. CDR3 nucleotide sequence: TGTGCCAGCAGCGAACATACAGGGGTAGGAGGAGGCTACACCTTC.

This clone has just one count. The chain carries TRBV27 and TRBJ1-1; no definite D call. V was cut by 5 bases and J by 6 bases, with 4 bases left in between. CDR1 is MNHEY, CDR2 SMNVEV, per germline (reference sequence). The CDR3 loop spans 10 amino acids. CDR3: CASSHPEAFF. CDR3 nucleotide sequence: TGTGCCAGCAGTCATCCTGAAGCTTTCTTT.

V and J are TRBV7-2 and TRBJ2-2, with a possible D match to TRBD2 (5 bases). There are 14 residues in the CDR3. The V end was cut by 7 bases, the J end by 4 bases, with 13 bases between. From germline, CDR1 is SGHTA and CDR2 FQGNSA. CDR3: CASTERSGTGELFF. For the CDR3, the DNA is TGTGCCAGCACCGAGCGGTCCGGCACCGGGGAGCTGTTTTTT.

CDR3 residues: CASRPQDRNTEAFF. CDR3 DNA sequence: TGTGCCAGCAGGCCTCAGGACAGGAACACTGAAGCTTTCTTT. The chain links TRBV6-5 to TRBJ1-1, with D tentatively TRBD1 (6 bases). V gave up 6 bases and J gave up 1 base, with 12 bases separating them. Germline CDR1 reads MNHEY; CDR2 reads SVGAGI. The CDR3 covers 14 residues.

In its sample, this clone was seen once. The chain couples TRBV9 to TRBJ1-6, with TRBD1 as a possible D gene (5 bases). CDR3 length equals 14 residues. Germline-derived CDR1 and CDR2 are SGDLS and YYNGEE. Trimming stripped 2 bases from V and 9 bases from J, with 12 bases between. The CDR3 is CASSVSGGGSPLHF. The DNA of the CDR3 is TGTGCCAGCAGCGTGTCGGGGGGAGGTTCACCCCTCCACTTT.

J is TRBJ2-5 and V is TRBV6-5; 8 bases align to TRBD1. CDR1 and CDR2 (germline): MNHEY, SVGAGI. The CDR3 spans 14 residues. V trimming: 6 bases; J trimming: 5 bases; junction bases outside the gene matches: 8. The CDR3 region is CASRGTGMGETQYF. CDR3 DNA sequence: TGTGCCAGCAGAGGGACAGGCATGGGGGAGACCCAGTACTTC.

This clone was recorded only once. Written as DNA, the CDR3 is TGTGCCAGTAAAGAGCAGGGGCGCGGTGAAAAACTGTTTTTT. This gives the protein CASKEQGRGEKLFF. The chain uses TRBV19 and TRBJ1-4, with D perhaps matching TRBD1 (6 bases). The CDR3 sequence is 14 residues long. Germline CDR1 LNHDA, CDR2 SQIVND (reference sequence). V was pared by 7 bases and J by 7 bases, with 16 bases between.

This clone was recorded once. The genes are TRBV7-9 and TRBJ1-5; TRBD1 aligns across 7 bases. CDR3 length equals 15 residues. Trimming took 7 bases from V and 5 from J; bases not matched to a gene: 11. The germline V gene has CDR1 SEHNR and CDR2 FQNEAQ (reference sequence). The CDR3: CASTLGTESHQPQHF. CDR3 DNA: TGTGCCAGCACATTGGGGACAGAGTCACATCAGCCCCAGCATTTT.

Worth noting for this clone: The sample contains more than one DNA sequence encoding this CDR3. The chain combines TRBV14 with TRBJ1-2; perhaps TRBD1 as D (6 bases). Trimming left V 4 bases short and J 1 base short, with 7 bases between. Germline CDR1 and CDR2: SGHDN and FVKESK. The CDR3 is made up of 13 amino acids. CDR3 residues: CASSPDSNYGYTF. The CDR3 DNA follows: TGTGCCAGCAGCCCGGACAGTAACTATGGCTACACCTTC.

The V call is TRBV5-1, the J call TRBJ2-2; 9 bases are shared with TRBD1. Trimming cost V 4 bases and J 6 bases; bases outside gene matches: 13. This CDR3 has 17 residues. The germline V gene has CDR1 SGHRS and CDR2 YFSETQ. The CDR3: CASSRTTGTGFSGELFF. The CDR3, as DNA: TGCGCCAGCAGCCGAACCACCGGGACAGGGTTTTCCGGGGAGCTGTTTTTT.

CDR3 protein: CASSQERQINTEAFF. CDR3 sequence (DNA): TGCGCCAGCAGCCAGGAGAGGCAGATCAACACTGAAGCTTTCTTT. The chain joins TRBV4-3 to TRBJ1-1, with D unclear. CDR3 length: 15 amino acids. Germline V gene lookup returns CDR1 LGHNA and CDR2 YSLEER. V lost 3 bases, J lost 2 bases, and 13 bases lay in between.

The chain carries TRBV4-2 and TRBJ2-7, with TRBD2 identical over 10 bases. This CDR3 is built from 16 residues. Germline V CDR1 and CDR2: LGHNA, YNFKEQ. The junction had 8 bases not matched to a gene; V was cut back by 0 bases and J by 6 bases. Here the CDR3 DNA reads TGTGCCAGCAGCCAAGATTCAGGCCCTAGCGGGAGCGAGCAGTACTTC. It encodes CASSQDSGPSGSEQYF.

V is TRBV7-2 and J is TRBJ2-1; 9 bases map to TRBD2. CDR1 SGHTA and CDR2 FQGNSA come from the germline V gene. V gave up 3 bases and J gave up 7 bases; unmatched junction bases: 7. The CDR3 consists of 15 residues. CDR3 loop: CASSFIAGAGNEQFF. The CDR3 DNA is TGTGCCAGCAGCTTTATAGCGGGAGCCGGAAATGAGCAGTTCTTC. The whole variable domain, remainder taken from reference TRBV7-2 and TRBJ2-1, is GAGVSQSPSNKVTEKGKDVELRCDPISGHTALYWYRQSLGQGLEFLIYFQGNSAPDKSGLPSDRFSAERTGGSVSTLTIQRTQQEDSAVYLCASSFIAGAGNEQFFGPGTRLTVL.

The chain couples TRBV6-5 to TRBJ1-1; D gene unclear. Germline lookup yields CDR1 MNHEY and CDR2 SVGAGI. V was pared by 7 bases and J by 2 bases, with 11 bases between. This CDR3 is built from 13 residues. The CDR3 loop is CASIRRGNTEAFF. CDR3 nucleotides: TGTGCCAGCATTAGACGGGGAAACACTGAAGCTTTCTTT.

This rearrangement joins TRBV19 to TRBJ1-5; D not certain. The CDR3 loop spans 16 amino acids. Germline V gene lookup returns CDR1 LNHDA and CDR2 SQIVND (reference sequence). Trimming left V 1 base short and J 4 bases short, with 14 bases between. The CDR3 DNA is TGTGCCAGTAGTATAGGTCCCGGGCGGGGTAATCAGCCCCAGCATTTT. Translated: CASSIGPGRGNQPQHF.

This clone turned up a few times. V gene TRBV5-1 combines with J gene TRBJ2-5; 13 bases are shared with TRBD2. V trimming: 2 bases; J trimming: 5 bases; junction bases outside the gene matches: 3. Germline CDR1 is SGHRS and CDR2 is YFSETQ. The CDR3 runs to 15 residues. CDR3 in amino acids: CASSFQLAGGETQYF. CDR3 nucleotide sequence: TGCGCCAGCAGCTTTCAACTAGCGGGAGGGGAGACCCAGTACTTC.

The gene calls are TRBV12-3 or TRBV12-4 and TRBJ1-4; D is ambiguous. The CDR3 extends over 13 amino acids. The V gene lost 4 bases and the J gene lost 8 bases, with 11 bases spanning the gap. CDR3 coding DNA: TGTGCCAGCAGTTCCCCTCCGGGGGAAAAACTGTTTTTT. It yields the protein CASSSPPGEKLFF.

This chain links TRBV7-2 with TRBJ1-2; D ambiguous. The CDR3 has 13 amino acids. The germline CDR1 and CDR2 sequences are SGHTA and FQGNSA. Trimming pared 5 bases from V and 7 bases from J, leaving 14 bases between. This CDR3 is CASSPRTEGGYTF. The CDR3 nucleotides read TGTGCCAGCAGCCCCCGGACCGAGGGTGGCTACACCTTC.

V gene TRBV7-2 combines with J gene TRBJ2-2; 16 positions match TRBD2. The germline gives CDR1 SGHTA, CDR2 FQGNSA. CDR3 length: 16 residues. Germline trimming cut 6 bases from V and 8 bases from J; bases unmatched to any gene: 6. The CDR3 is CASRGTSGGAEGELFF. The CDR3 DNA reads TGTGCCAGCAGAGGGACTAGCGGGGGGGCCGAGGGGGAGCTGTTTTTT.

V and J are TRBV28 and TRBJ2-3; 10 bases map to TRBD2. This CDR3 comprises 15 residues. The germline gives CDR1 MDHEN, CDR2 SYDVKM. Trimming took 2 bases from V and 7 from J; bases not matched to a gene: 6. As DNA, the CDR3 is TGTGCCAGCAGTTTAGCAGCGGGAGGGCCACATACGCAGTATTTT. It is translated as CASSLAAGGPHTQYF.

The CDR3 loop is CASTGAVGETQYF. CDR3 coding DNA: TGTGCCTCGACAGGGGCTGTTGGAGAGACCCAGTACTTC. The chain has TRBV30 and TRBJ2-5; 8 bases are a match to TRBD1. The CDR3 is 13 residues long. V gave up 7 bases and J gave up 4 bases; unmatched junction bases: 8. The V gene's germline CDR1 is GTSNPN and CDR2 SVGIG (reference sequence).

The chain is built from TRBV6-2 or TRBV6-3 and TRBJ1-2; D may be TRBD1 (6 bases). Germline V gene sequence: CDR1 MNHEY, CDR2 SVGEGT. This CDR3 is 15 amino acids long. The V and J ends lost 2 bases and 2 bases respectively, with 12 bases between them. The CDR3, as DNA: TGTGCCAGCAGTTACGCCGGACAGCGAAACTATGGCTACACCTTC. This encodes CASSYAGQRNYGYTF.

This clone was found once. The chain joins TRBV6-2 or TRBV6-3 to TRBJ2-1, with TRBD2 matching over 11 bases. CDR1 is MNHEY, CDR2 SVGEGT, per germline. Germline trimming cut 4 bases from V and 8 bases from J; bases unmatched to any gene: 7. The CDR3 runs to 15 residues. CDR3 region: CASSLIAGGPDEQFF. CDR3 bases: TGTGCCAGCAGTTTAATAGCGGGAGGGCCAGATGAGCAGTTCTTC.

The CDR3 reads CASSLERGDTDTQYF. As DNA, the CDR3 is TGTGCCAGCAGCTTGGAGCGGGGGGACACAGATACGCAGTATTTT. This sequence joins TRBV7-2 and TRBJ2-3; 9 nucleotides line up with TRBD2. Per the germline V gene, CDR1 is SGHTA and CDR2 is FQGNSA. J was trimmed by 2 bases and V by 3 bases; bases with no gene match: 3. This CDR3 spans 15 amino acids.

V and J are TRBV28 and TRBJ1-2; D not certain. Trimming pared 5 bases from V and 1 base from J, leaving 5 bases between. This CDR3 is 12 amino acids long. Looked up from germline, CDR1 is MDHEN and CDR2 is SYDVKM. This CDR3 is CASSTSNYGYTF. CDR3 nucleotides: TGTGCCAGCAGTACCAGTAACTATGGCTACACCTTC.

In nucleotides, the CDR3 is TGTGCCAGCACGGGACAGTGGTATGAAAAACTGTTTTTT. Its translation is CASTGQWYEKLFF. V and J are TRBV12-3 or TRBV12-4 and TRBJ1-4; 7 bases match TRBD1. V gave up 7 bases and J gave up 6 bases; unmatched junction bases: 5. The CDR3 consists of 13 residues.